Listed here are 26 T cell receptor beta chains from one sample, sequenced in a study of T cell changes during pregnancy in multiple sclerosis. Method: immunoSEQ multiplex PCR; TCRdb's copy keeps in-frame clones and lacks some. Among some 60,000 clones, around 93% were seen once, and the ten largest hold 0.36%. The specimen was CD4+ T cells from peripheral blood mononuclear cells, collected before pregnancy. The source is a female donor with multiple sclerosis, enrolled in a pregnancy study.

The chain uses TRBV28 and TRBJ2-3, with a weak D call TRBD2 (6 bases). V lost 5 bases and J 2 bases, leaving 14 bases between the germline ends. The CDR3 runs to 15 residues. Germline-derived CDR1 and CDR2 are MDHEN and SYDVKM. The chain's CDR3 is CASSPSGLLTDTQYF. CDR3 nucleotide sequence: TGTGCCAGCAGTCCGAGCGGGTTACTCACAGATACGCAGTATTTT.

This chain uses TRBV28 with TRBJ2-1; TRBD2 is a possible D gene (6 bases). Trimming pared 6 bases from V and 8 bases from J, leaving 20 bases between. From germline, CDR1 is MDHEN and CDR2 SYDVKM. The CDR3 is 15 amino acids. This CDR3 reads CASREGHTSRDEQFF. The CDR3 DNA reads TGTGCCAGCAGGGAGGGGCATACAAGTAGGGATGAGCAGTTCTTC.

The CDR3 protein is CASSPLAGSNTGELFF. The CDR3 nucleotides are TGTGCCAGCAGCCCATTAGCGGGGTCGAACACCGGGGAGCTGTTTTTT. The chain combines TRBV11-2 with TRBJ2-2, with TRBD2 matching over 8 bases. J was trimmed by 0 bases and V by 5 bases; bases with no gene match: 5. Germline V gene sequence: CDR1 SGHAT, CDR2 FQNNGV. The CDR3 extends over 16 amino acids.

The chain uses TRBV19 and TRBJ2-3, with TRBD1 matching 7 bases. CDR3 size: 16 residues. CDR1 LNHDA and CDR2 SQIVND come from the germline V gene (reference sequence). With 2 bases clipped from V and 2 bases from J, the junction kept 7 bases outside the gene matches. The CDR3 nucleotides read TGTGCCAGTAGTATAATTGGGACAGCGTCCACAGATACGCAGTATTTT. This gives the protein CASSIIGTASTDTQYF.

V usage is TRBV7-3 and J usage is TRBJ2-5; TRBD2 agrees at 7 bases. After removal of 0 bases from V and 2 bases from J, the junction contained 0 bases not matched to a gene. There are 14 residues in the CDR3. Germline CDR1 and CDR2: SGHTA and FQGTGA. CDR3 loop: CASSLTSGQETQYF. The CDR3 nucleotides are TGTGCCAGCAGCTTAACTAGCGGGCAAGAGACCCAGTACTTC.

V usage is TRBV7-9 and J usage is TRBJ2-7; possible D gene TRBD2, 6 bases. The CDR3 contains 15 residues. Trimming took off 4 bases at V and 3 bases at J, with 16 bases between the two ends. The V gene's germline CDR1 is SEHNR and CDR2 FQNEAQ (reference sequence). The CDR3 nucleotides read TGTGCCAGCAGCTCCACCGGGACCGGGGGCTACGAGCAGTACTTC. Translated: CASSSTGTGGYEQYF.

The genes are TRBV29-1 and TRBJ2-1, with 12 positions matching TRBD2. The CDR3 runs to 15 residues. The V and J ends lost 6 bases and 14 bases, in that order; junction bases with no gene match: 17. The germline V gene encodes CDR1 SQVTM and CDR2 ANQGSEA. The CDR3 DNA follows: TGCAGCGTCTCCCCGGCGACTAGCGGGAGCGAGTTTGAGTTCTTC. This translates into CSVSPATSGSEFEFF.

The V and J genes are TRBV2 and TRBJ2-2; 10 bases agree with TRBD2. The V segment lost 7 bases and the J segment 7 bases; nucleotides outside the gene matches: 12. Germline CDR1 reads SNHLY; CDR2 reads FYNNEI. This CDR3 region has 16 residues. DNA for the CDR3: TGTGCCAGCACCAAGGAGCTAGCGGGAGTTGGCGGGGAGCTGTTTTTT. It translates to CASTKELAGVGGELFF.

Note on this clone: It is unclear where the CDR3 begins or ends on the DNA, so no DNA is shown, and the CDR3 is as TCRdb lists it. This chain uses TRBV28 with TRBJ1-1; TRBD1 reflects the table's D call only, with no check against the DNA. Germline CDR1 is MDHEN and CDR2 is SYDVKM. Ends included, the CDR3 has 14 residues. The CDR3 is CASISLDSNTEAFF.

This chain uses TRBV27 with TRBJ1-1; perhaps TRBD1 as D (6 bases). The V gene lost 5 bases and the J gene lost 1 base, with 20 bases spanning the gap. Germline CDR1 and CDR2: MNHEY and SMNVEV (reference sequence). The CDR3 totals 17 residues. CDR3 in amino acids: CASSQRGGDRGNTEAFF. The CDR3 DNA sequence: TGTGCCAGCAGTCAAAGGGGGGGGGATAGAGGGAACACTGAAGCTTTCTTT.

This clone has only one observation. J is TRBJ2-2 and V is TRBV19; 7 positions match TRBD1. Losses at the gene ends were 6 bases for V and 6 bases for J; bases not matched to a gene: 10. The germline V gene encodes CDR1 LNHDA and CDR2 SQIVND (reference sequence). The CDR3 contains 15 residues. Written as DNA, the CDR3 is TGTGCCAGTAGCCCTACAGACAGGGCCCCCGGGGAGCTGTTTTTT. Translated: CASSPTDRAPGELFF.

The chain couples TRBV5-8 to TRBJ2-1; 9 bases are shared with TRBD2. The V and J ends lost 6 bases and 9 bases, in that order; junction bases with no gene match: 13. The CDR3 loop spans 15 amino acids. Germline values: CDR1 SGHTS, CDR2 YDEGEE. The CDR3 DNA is TGTGCCAGCACCCCTCTGCTAGCGGGATGGAGTGAGCAGTTCTTC. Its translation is CASTPLLAGWSEQFF.

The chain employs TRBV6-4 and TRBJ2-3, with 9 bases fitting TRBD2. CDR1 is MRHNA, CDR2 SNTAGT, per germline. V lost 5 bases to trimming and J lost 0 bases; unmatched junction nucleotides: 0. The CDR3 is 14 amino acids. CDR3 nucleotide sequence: TGTGCCAGCAGTACTAGCGGGAGCACAGATACGCAGTATTTT. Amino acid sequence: CASSTSGSTDTQYF.

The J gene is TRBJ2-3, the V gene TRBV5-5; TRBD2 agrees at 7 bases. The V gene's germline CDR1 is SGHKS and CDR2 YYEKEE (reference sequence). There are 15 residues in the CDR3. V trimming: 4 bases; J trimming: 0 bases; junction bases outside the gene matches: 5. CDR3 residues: CASSALAASTDTQYF. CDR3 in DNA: TGTGCCAGCAGCGCCCTAGCGGCTAGCACAGATACGCAGTATTTT.

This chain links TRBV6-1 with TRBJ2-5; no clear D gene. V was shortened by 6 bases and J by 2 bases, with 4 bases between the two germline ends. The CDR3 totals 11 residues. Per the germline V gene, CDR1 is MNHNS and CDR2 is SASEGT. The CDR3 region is CASSPQETQYF. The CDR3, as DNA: TGTGCCAGCAGCCCGCAAGAGACCCAGTACTTC.

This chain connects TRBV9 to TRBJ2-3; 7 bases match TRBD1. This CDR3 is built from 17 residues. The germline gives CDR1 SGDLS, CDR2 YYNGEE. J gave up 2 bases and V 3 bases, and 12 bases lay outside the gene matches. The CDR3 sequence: CASSDLGTVGITDTQYF. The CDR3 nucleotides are TGTGCCAGCAGCGACCTAGGGACAGTGGGAATCACAGATACGCAGTATTTT.

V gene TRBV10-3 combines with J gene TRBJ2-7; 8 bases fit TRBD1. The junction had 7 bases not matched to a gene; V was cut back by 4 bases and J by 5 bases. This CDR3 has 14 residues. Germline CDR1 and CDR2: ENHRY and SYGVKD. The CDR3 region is CAISVTGGPNEQYF. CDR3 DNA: TGTGCCATCAGTGTAACAGGGGGACCCAACGAGCAGTACTTC.

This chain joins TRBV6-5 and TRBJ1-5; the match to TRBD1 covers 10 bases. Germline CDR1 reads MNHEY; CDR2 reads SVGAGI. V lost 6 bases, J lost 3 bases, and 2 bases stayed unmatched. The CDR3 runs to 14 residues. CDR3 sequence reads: CASRTGGSNQPQHF. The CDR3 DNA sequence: TGTGCCAGCAGGACAGGGGGCTCCAATCAGCCCCAGCATTTT.

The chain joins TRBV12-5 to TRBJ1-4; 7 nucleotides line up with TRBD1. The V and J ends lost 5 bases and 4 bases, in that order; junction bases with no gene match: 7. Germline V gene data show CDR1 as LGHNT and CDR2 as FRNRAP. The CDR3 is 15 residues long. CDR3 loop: CASGPGTVLNEKLFF. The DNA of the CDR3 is TGTGCTAGTGGTCCAGGGACAGTACTTAATGAAAAACTGTTTTTT.

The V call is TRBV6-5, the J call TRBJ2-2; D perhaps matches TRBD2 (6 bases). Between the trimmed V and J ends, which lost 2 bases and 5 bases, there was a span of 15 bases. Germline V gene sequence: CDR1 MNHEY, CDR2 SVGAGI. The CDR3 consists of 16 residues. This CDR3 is CASSYETGVRTGELFF. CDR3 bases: TGTGCCAGCAGTTACGAGACGGGAGTCAGGACCGGGGAGCTGTTTTTT.

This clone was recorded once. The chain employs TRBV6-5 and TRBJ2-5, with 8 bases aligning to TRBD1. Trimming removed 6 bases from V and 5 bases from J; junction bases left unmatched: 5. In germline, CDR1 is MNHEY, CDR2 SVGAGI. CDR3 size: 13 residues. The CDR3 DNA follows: TGTGCCAGCAGACAGACAGGGGCGGAGACCCAGTACTTC. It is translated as CASRQTGAETQYF.

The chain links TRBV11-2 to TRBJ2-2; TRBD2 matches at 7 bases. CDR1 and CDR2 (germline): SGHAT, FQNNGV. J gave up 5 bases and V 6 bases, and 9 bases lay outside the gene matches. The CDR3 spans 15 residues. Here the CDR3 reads CASRSLADHTGELFF. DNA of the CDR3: TGTGCCAGCAGGTCCCTAGCGGACCATACCGGGGAGCTGTTTTTT.

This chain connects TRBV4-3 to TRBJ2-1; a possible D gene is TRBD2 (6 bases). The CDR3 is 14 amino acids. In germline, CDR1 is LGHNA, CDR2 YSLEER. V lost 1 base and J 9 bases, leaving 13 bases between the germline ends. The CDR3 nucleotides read TGCGCCAGCAGCCAAGGACTAGTGGTTGGTGAGCAGTTCTTC. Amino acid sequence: CASSQGLVVGEQFF.

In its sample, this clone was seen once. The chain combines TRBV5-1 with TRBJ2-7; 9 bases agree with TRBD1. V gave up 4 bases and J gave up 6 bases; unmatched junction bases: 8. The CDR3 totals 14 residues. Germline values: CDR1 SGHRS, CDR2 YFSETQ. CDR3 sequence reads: CASSVGTGSLEQYF. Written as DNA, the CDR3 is TGCGCCAGCAGCGTAGGGACAGGGTCACTCGAGCAGTACTTC.

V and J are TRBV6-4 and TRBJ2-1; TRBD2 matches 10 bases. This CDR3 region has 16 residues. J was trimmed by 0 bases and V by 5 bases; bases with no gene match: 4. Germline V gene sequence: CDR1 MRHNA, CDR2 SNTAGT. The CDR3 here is CASSRLAGSSYNEQFF. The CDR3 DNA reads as TGTGCCAGCAGTCGACTAGCGGGTAGCTCCTACAATGAGCAGTTCTTC.

Here the CDR3 reads CASSREGLPGDEQFF. The CDR3 DNA follows: TGTGCCAGCAGCCGGGAGGGACTACCAGGAGATGAGCAGTTCTTC. V is TRBV7-2 and J is TRBJ2-1; the match to TRBD2 covers 8 bases. With V trimmed by 5 bases and J by 8 bases, 11 bases remained unmatched. The CDR3 runs to 15 residues. The germline V gene has CDR1 SGHTA and CDR2 FQGNSA.